These 3 T cell receptor beta chains were sequenced from one sample in a study of post-analysis software for immune sequencing data. General study results and limits: Four to six TRBV segments appeared more often in patients than in controls, and TRBV5-6, TRBV5-1 and TRBV20-1 were among these.

Unique molecular identifiers tagged the TCR beta cDNA libraries. From the PCR reads, TCRdb called clonotypes with MiXCR, one entry per CDR3 protein. The sample contains fewer than 850,000 distinct CDR3 sequences, more than 45% of which appear only once. No antigen has been assigned to these receptors. Specimen: blood. These TCRs come from a girl aged 5 to 17 with multiple sclerosis.

V is TRBV18 and J is TRBJ1-1; no clear D gene. This CDR3 is built from 15 residues. The germline V and J ends were trimmed by 0 bases and 0 bases, with 8 bases remaining between them. Germline assignment: CDR1 KGHSH and CDR2 LQKENI. The CDR3 is CASSPPAEVNTEAFF. CDR3 DNA: TGTGCCAGCTCACCACCGGCAGAGGTGAACACTGAAGCTTTCTTT.

This chain connects TRBV27 to TRBJ2-7; weak D call: TRBD1 (5 bases). Germline lookup yields CDR1 MNHEY and CDR2 SMNVEV (reference sequence). Trimming removed 5 bases at V and 6 bases at J, with 17 bases between. The CDR3 is 14 residues long. CDR3 nucleotides: TGTGCCAGCAGTGGAACGGACACGACCAGCGAGCAGTACTTC. Amino acid sequence: CASSGTDTTSEQYF.

V is TRBV29-1 and J is TRBJ2-5; D gene ambiguous. V lost 3 bases, J lost 1 base, and 9 bases lay in between. There are 13 residues in the CDR3. Germline values: CDR1 SQVTM, CDR2 ANQGSEA. CDR3 DNA: TGCAGCGTTGACGTGGACGCCCAAGAGACCCAGTACTTC. Translating it yields CSVDVDAQETQYF.